Included here is one TCR beta chain sequence, with context. While infection was still active, Seattle patients were enrolled and then followed longitudinally. This specimen comes from a study of blood T cell repertoires in COVID-19. Study information: The United States, Italy and Spain supplied acute and convalescent COVID-19 samples. From T cells, B-cell-depleted T cells, or PBMCs came the material, which was cDNA or gDNA.

This CDR3 is 17 amino acids long. Germline CDR1 LGHDT, CDR2 YNNKEL (reference sequence). The V gene lost 1 base and the J gene lost 7 bases, with 19 bases spanning the gap. As processed by the authors: Estimated nucleated cell counts came from reference gene primer amplification. Assay: immunoSEQ multiplex PCR; the TCRdb copy retains only in-frame clones and omits some. V and J calls and clone size follow that table, whereas D and trimming were derived from the DNA. The sample has about 95,000 clones, roughly 90% seen once. The material sequenced was peripheral blood. The source is a man over 45 with COVID-19, enrolled during active disease. The V gene is TRBV3-1 (or the pseudogene TRBV3-2), the J gene TRBJ1-4; weak D call: TRBD1 (5 bases). CDR3 DNA: TGTGCCAGCAGCCAAGGGCGTAAGTGGGGCCCTACTGAAAAACTGTTTTTT. Translating it yields CASSQGRKWGPTEKLFF.